Listed here are 30 T cell receptor beta chains from one sample, sequenced in a study of siplizumab effects on memory and regulatory T cells. Some clones are missing from TCRdb's copy, which holds only in-frame ones; the method was immunoSEQ multiplex PCR. The sample comprises around 110,000 clones, approximately 94% of which are singletons, and approximately 1.8% rests with the top ten. The sequencing input was non-Treg CD4+ T cells sorted from blood. All receptors derive from a human donor in good health.

In this sample, this clone turned up once. The chain couples TRBV10-3 to TRBJ1-6; perhaps TRBD1 as D (5 bases). CDR1 and CDR2 from the germline V gene are ENHRY and SYGVKD. There are 13 residues in the CDR3. The V end was cut by 4 bases, the J end by 9 bases, with 10 bases between. The chain's CDR3 is CAISGSDSSPLHF. CDR3 DNA sequence: TGTGCCATCAGTGGGAGTGACAGTTCACCCCTCCACTTT.

This CDR3 is CASSPRDGTPGYTF. The CDR3 DNA is TGTGCCAGTAGTCCGAGAGACGGTACCCCTGGCTACACCTTC. V gene TRBV19 combines with J gene TRBJ1-2; D remains ambiguous. Between the trimmed V and J ends, which lost 5 bases and 7 bases, there was a span of 17 bases. The CDR3 contains 14 residues. CDR1 LNHDA and CDR2 SQIVND come from the germline V gene (reference sequence). Using reference TRBV19 and TRBJ1-2 for the parts outside the CDR3, the full variable domain is DGGITQSPKYLFRKEGQNVTLSCEQNLNHDAMYWYRQDPGQGLRLIYYSQIVNDFQKGDIAEGYSVSREKKESFPLTVTSAQKNPTAFYLCASSPRDGTPGYTFGSGTRLTVV.

The chain combines TRBV2 with TRBJ2-2; weak D call: TRBD1 (6 bases). CDR1 and CDR2 (germline): SNHLY, FYNNEI. CDR3 length equals 15 residues. Deletions cut 10 bases from V and 0 bases from J, with 15 bases between. CDR3 amino acids: CATKDSPANTGELFF. The CDR3 region has the DNA TGTGCCACAAAGGACAGCCCCGCGAACACCGGGGAGCTGTTTTTT.

The chain links TRBV5-5 to TRBJ2-5; no reliable D call. The CDR3 extends over 14 amino acids. V was clipped by 0 bases and J by 2 bases, with 8 bases between them. The V gene's germline CDR1 is SGHKS and CDR2 YYEKEE (reference sequence). In nucleotides, the CDR3 is TGTGCCAGCAGCTTGGGTACAGTTCAAGAGACCCAGTACTTC. As protein: CASSLGTVQETQYF.

The rearrangement joins TRBV5-1 to TRBJ2-7; no clear D. The V end was cut by 7 bases, the J end by 2 bases, with 13 bases between. The germline V gene encodes CDR1 SGHRS and CDR2 YFSETQ. The CDR3 covers 13 residues. This CDR3 reads CASAAGSTYEQYF. The CDR3 DNA reads TGCGCCAGCGCCGCCGGGTCCACCTACGAGCAGTACTTC. Combining the CDR3 with reference TRBV5-1 and TRBJ2-7 gives the whole variable domain KAGVTQTPRYLIKTRGQQVTLSCSPISGHRSVSWYQQTPGQGLQFLFEYFSETQRNKGNFPGRFSGRQFSNSRSEMNVSTLELGDSALYLCASAAGSTYEQYFGPGTRLTVT.

As concerns this clone: This specimen includes other DNA sequences encoding the same CDR3. The DNA of the CDR3 is TGTGCCAGCTCACTCCTCACAGATACGCAGTATTTT. Residues: CASSLLTDTQYF. The J gene is TRBJ2-3, the V gene TRBV18; the D is unclear. The V and J ends lost 4 bases and 2 bases respectively, with 4 bases between them. This CDR3 is 12 amino acids long. Germline CDR1 is KGHSH and CDR2 is LQKENI.

This clone appeared once. This chain joins TRBV18 and TRBJ1-1; 8 nucleotides agree with TRBD1. This CDR3 is 20 amino acids long. V shed 2 bases and J 1 base; nucleotides not matched to a gene: 18. CDR1 is KGHSH and CDR2 is LQKENI in the germline V gene. CDR3 sequence: CASSPRVGQGPRRGNTEAFF. CDR3 coding DNA: TGTGCCAGCTCACCAAGGGTCGGACAGGGACCTAGGAGGGGGAACACTGAAGCTTTCTTT.

This sequence joins TRBV7-2 and TRBJ1-5; D might be TRBD1 (5 bases). Germline V gene data show CDR1 as SGHTA and CDR2 as FQGNSA. The CDR3 is 12 residues long. The V gene lost 5 bases and the J gene lost 9 bases, with 11 bases spanning the gap. In DNA form, the CDR3 reads TGTGCCAGCAGCCTCCTTCAGGGGCCCCAGCATTTT. As protein: CASSLLQGPQHF. Complete variable domain (other parts from reference TRBV7-2 and TRBJ1-5): GAGVSQSPSNKVTEKGKDVELRCDPISGHTALYWYRQSLGQGLEFLIYFQGNSAPDKSGLPSDRFSAERTGGSVSTLTIQRTQQEDSAVYLCASSLLQGPQHFGDGTRLSIL.

The gene calls are TRBV28 and TRBJ1-2, with D uncertain. This CDR3 spans 12 amino acids. CDR1 is MDHEN, CDR2 SYDVKM, per germline. The V gene lost 2 bases and the J gene lost 4 bases, with 5 bases spanning the gap. The CDR3: CASSLNAYGYTF. The CDR3 nucleotides read TGTGCCAGCAGTTTAAATGCCTATGGCTACACCTTC.

Notes on this clone: A junction boundary mismatches the germline segment, possibly from a read error. The chain carries TRBV10-3 and TRBJ2-7; D tentatively reads TRBD1 or TRBD2 (5 bases each). Germline V lookup: CDR1 ENHRY, CDR2 SYGVKD. There are 13 residues in the CDR3. CDR3 sequence reads: CAISETTGTSSDF. For the CDR3, the DNA is TGTGCCATCAGTGAGACCACCGGGACCTCGAGCGACTTC.

The rearrangement links TRBV19 to TRBJ2-2; the D is unclear. CDR1 is LNHDA, CDR2 SQIVND, per germline (reference sequence). The V and J ends lost 6 bases and 0 bases respectively, with 5 bases between them. The CDR3 runs 13 residues. The CDR3 DNA reads as TGTGCCAGTAGCCGGTCGAACACCGGGGAGCTGTTTTTT. It translates to CASSRSNTGELFF. The full variable domain, in which reference TRBV19 and TRBJ2-2 provide the parts outside the CDR3, is DGGITQSPKYLFRKEGQNVTLSCEQNLNHDAMYWYRQDPGQGLRLIYYSQIVNDFQKGDIAEGYSVSREKKESFPLTVTSAQKNPTAFYLCASSRSNTGELFFGEGSRLTVL.

V usage is TRBV4-1 and J usage is TRBJ1-4; TRBD1 is a possible D gene (5 bases). Trimming left V 1 base short and J 8 bases short, with 14 bases between. Per germline, CDR1 MGHRA and CDR2 YSYEKL. The CDR3 sequence is 15 residues long. Here the CDR3 reads CASSQAPRGVEKLFF. DNA for the CDR3: TGCGCCAGCAGCCAAGCCCCAAGGGGAGTCGAAAAACTGTTTTTT.

The chain carries TRBV6-5 and TRBJ2-7; possible D gene TRBD1, 6 bases. Germline CDR1 is MNHEY and CDR2 is SVGAGI. Trimming left V 1 base short and J 2 bases short, with 9 bases between. This CDR3 comprises 14 residues. The CDR3 sequence is CASSYLTGTYEQYF. The CDR3 DNA is TGTGCCAGCAGTTACTTAACAGGGACCTACGAGCAGTACTTC.

This clone was counted between two and nine times. The CDR3 region is CSVQQGNQPQHF. The CDR3 DNA reads TGCAGCGTCCAACAGGGTAATCAGCCCCAGCATTTT. The chain carries TRBV29-1 and TRBJ1-5; possibly TRBD1 for D (6 bases). Per germline, CDR1 SQVTM and CDR2 ANQGSEA. The CDR3 is 12 amino acids. V gave up 6 bases and J gave up 4 bases, with 10 bases separating them.

The CDR3 DNA reads TGTGCCATCAGTGAAGGGAGCTATGGCTACACCTTC. It specifies CAISEGSYGYTF. V gene TRBV10-3 combines with J gene TRBJ1-2; no reliable D call. With 3 bases removed from V and 4 bases from J, the gap between germline ends came to 6 bases. Germline CDR1 is ENHRY and CDR2 is SYGVKD. The CDR3 extends over 12 amino acids.

The chain combines TRBV5-1 with TRBJ1-4; D gene ambiguous. Trimming removed 4 bases from V and 8 bases from J, with 18 bases in between. The CDR3 runs 15 residues. Looked up from germline, CDR1 is SGHRS and CDR2 is YFSETQ. CDR3 bases: TGCGCCAGCAGCCCGCGTGGTAACGGGGAAGAAAAACTGTTTTTT. It yields the protein CASSPRGNGEEKLFF. Full variable domain (remainder filled in from reference TRBV5-1 and TRBJ1-4): KAGVTQTPRYLIKTRGQQVTLSCSPISGHRSVSWYQQTPGQGLQFLFEYFSETQRNKGNFPGRFSGRQFSNSRSEMNVSTLELGDSALYLCASSPRGNGEEKLFFGSGTQLSVL.

Only a few counts were recorded for this clone. The CDR3 DNA follows: TGTGCCAGCAGTGAAGGCTTCGGATGGAACACTGAAGCTTTCTTT. This translates into CASSEGFGWNTEAFF. The rearrangement links TRBV6-1 to TRBJ1-1; D is uncertain. Trimming shortened V by 1 base and J by 1 base, and 10 bases separated the two germline ends. CDR3 length: 15 amino acids. In germline, CDR1 is MNHNS, CDR2 SASEGT.

This clone was seen only once. The rearrangement links TRBV6-6 to TRBJ2-7, with TRBD2 as a possible D gene (6 bases). The CDR3 totals 14 residues. The V end lost 5 bases, the J end lost 3 bases, and 14 bases lay between the germline ends. The germline gives CDR1 MNHNY, CDR2 SVGAGI (reference sequence). CDR3 in amino acids: CASSNRDSRYEQYF. In DNA, the CDR3 is TGTGCCAGCAGTAACCGGGACTCTCGCTACGAGCAGTACTTC.

This sequence joins TRBV6-5 and TRBJ1-2; D is unresolved. The CDR3 is made up of 13 amino acids. Trimming removed 8 bases from V and 5 bases from J, with 15 bases in between. Germline V lookup: CDR1 MNHEY, CDR2 SVGAGI. The CDR3 region has the DNA TGTGCCAGCTGTCGGATGTTAGGGTATGGCTACACCTTC. The encoded protein is CASCRMLGYGYTF.

The chain recombines TRBV19 with TRBJ1-1; unclear D gene. The CDR3 totals 14 residues. The V gene lost 3 bases and the J gene lost 1 base, with 9 bases spanning the gap. CDR1 LNHDA and CDR2 SQIVND come from the germline V gene (reference sequence). The CDR3 DNA reads TGTGCCAGTAGTATTCTGGAAACGAACACTGAAGCTTTCTTT. Protein: CASSILETNTEAFF. The whole variable domain, remainder taken from reference TRBV19 and TRBJ1-1, is DGGITQSPKYLFRKEGQNVTLSCEQNLNHDAMYWYRQDPGQGLRLIYYSQIVNDFQKGDIAEGYSVSREKKESFPLTVTSAQKNPTAFYLCASSILETNTEAFFGQGTRLTVV.

A single count supports this clone. This sequence joins TRBV4-1 and TRBJ1-5; D unresolved. The CDR3 is 13 residues long. The V end lost 1 base, the J end lost 4 bases, and 5 bases lay between the germline ends. Per the germline V gene, CDR1 is MGHRA and CDR2 is YSYEKL. CDR3 residues: CASSQVRNQPQHF. The CDR3 nucleotides read TGCGCCAGCAGCCAAGTAAGGAATCAGCCCCAGCATTTT.

The chain couples TRBV5-4 to TRBJ1-1, with D perhaps TRBD1 (6 bases). Trimming removed 4 bases from V and 8 bases from J, with 15 bases in between. Germline lookup yields CDR1 SGHNT and CDR2 YYREEE (reference sequence). The CDR3 covers 13 residues. The CDR3 here is CASSQPGADEAFF. As DNA, the CDR3 is TGTGCCAGCAGCCAGCCAGGGGCGGACGAAGCTTTCTTT.

The CDR3 coding sequence is TGTGCCAGCAGCTTAGCCGGGACCTATGGCTACACCTTC. Protein sequence: CASSLAGTYGYTF. The chain recombines TRBV7-9 with TRBJ1-2; tentatively, D is TRBD1 (5 bases). Germline lookup yields CDR1 SEHNR and CDR2 FQNEAQ (reference sequence). V shed 0 bases and J shed 4 bases, with 6 bases lying between them. The CDR3 covers 13 residues.

This chain uses TRBV9 with TRBJ2-1; 11 nucleotides match TRBD2. The germline V gene has CDR1 SGDLS and CDR2 YYNGEE. The CDR3 runs 19 residues. V was clipped by 4 bases and J by 0 bases; unmatched bases: 12. Here the CDR3 reads CASSPPRGSGRASYNEQFF. In nucleotides, the CDR3 is TGTGCCAGCAGCCCCCCGAGGGGTAGCGGGAGGGCCTCCTACAATGAGCAGTTCTTC.

V is TRBV7-2 and J is TRBJ2-3; unclear D gene. This CDR3 region has 14 residues. Germline V gives CDR1 SGHTA, CDR2 FQGNSA. Trimming left V 5 bases short and J 0 bases short, with 9 bases between. The DNA of the CDR3 is TGTGCCAGCAGCCCAGGAGTGAGCACAGATACGCAGTATTTT. This translates into CASSPGVSTDTQYF.

The chain employs TRBV6-1 and TRBJ1-1; D is uncertain. Per the germline V gene, CDR1 is MNHNS and CDR2 is SASEGT. This CDR3 is built from 12 residues. Deletions cut 5 bases from V and 5 bases from J, with 9 bases between. This chain's CDR3 is CASSPIRTEAFF. The CDR3 DNA reads TGTGCCAGCAGTCCCATTAGGACTGAAGCTTTCTTT.

In this sample, this clone turned up once. This chain connects TRBV6-5 to TRBJ2-5; 15 nucleotides match TRBD2. Germline CDR1 MNHEY, CDR2 SVGAGI. The length of the CDR3 is 14 residues. V was clipped by 8 bases and J by 5 bases; unmatched bases: 3. The CDR3 loop is CASGLAGGPETQYF. DNA of the CDR3: TGTGCCAGCGGACTAGCGGGGGGGCCTGAGACCCAGTACTTC.

The CDR3 nucleotides are TGTGCCATAAGCCAGGACTCTGGAAACACCATATATTTT. This encodes CAISQDSGNTIYF. The V and J genes are TRBV2 and TRBJ1-3; D remains ambiguous. Trimming took 10 bases from V and 0 from J, leaving 10 bases between them. Looked up from germline, CDR1 is SNHLY and CDR2 is FYNNEI. The CDR3 sequence is 13 residues long.

The chain is built from TRBV6-5 and TRBJ2-5, with a tentative D call TRBD2 (5 bases). There are 13 residues in the CDR3. Germline V gives CDR1 MNHEY, CDR2 SVGAGI. Trimming pared 5 bases from V and 4 bases from J, leaving 11 bases between. CDR3 coding DNA: TGTGCCAGCAGTGGGCGAGGAGGAGAGACCCAGTACTTC. Encoded protein: CASSGRGGETQYF.

J is TRBJ2-5 and V is TRBV6-1; D ambiguous. The CDR3 loop spans 13 amino acids. Deletions cut 8 bases from V and 5 bases from J, with 15 bases between. Germline loops: CDR1 MNHNS, CDR2 SASEGT. The CDR3 DNA reads TGTGCCAGCTGGGAACCCCCCAGGGAGACCCAGTACTTC. Translated: CASWEPPRETQYF.